This T cell receptor (beta chain) was documented in a study of cytotoxic CD8 clonotypes in ibrutinib-treated CLL. In germline, CDR1 is KGHSH, CDR2 LQKENI. The CDR3 runs 15 residues. V was clipped by 3 bases and J by 1 base, with 12 bases between them. Libraries were prepared by immunoSEQ multiplex PCR; TCRdb keeps only in-frame clonotypes and omits some of them. The sample shows some 150,000 clones, 70% to 80% of them seen only once. The chain has TRBV18 and TRBJ1-2; D unresolved. This receptor was taken from a human donor with chronic lymphocytic leukemia. The material was PBMCs, obtained after 24 months of ibrutinib treatment. The CDR3 protein is CASSPPAALNYGYTF. In DNA form, the CDR3 reads TGTGCCAGCTCACCTCCGGCGGCCCTTAACTATGGCTACACCTTC.